What follows is one TCR beta chain and its context. The data stem from a study of identical twins. This CDR3 is built from 15 residues. The ends lost 6 bases at V and 2 bases at J; junction bases unmatched: 9. TCRdb used MiXCR to reprocess the 5' RACE reads, holding one entry per CDR3 protein. The data show hundreds of thousands of distinct CDR3 sequences, 5.5% to 6.5% seen once. This clonotype originated in a man aged 18 to 29 in good health. The gene calls are TRBV12-3 or TRBV12-4 and TRBJ1-1; 7 bases line up with TRBD1. The sequencing input was naive T cells sorted from blood. The CDR3 region is CASRPAGTDNTEAFF. Written as DNA, the CDR3 is TGTGCCAGCAGGCCGGCAGGGACAGACAACACTGAAGCTTTCTTT.